A single sample gave rise to the 19 T cell receptor beta chains below, sequenced in a study of shared clonotypes between healthy human individuals. Assay: immunoSEQ multiplex PCR; the TCRdb copy retains only in-frame clones and omits some. The sample contains approximately 95,000 clones, roughly two thirds of which appear only once. The material sequenced was memory CD8+ T cells sorted from blood. Subset denoted: CD45RO+ cells pooled with CCR7-negative TemRA cells. The receptor set was obtained from a man aged 25 to 40 in good health.

The V and J genes are TRBV27 and TRBJ2-2; TRBD2 agrees at 10 bases. Germline lookup yields CDR1 MNHEY and CDR2 SMNVEV (reference sequence). The CDR3 sequence is 15 residues long. J lost 3 bases, V lost 5 bases, and 3 bases had no gene match. The CDR3 here is CASSVLAGDTGELFF. CDR3 bases: TGTGCCAGCAGTGTTCTAGCGGGAGACACCGGGGAGCTGTTTTTT.

V usage is TRBV10-3 and J usage is TRBJ2-1, with 10 bases that match TRBD2. After removal of 1 base from V and 9 bases from J, the junction contained 18 bases not matched to a gene. From germline, CDR1 is ENHRY and CDR2 SYGVKD. This CDR3 comprises 19 residues. The CDR3: CAISEFPLAGVPGGSEQFF. DNA for the CDR3: TGTGCCATCAGTGAGTTCCCGCTAGCGGGAGTACCTGGGGGCAGTGAGCAGTTCTTC.

This clone occurred a few times. The chain couples TRBV5-4 to TRBJ2-5; D is tentatively TRBD1 or TRBD2 (5 bases each). Per germline, CDR1 SGHNT and CDR2 YYREEE (reference sequence). V lost 6 bases and J 5 bases, leaving 23 bases between the germline ends. The length of the CDR3 is 16 residues. CDR3 loop: CASNIGASGLWETQYF. As DNA, the CDR3 is TGTGCCAGCAATATCGGGGCGTCGGGGTTATGGGAGACCCAGTACTTC.

This clone was observed a handful of times. The chain uses TRBV15 and TRBJ1-4; D gene uncertain. The germline V and J ends were trimmed by 3 bases and 0 bases, with 5 bases remaining between them. Germline-derived CDR1 and CDR2 are LNHNV and YYDKDF (reference sequence). This CDR3 has 14 amino acids. CDR3 region: CATSSLATNEKLFF. Here the CDR3 DNA reads TGTGCCACCAGCAGCCTGGCAACTAATGAAAAACTGTTTTTT.

The chain employs TRBV25-1 and TRBJ2-1; D is perhaps TRBD1 or TRBD2 (7 bases each). The CDR3 runs 16 residues. Germline V CDR1 and CDR2: MGHDK, SYGVNS. Trimming shortened V by 6 bases and J by 3 bases, and 18 bases separated the two germline ends. The CDR3 is CASREPGGDSYNEQFF. Written as DNA, the CDR3 is TGTGCCAGCAGAGAACCAGGGGGGGACAGCTACAATGAGCAGTTCTTC.

The gene calls are TRBV20-1 and TRBJ1-2; D possibly corresponds to TRBD1 (6 bases). Deletions cut 3 bases from V and 6 bases from J, with 8 bases between. CDR1 DFQATT and CDR2 SNEGSKA come from the germline V gene (reference sequence). The CDR3 loop spans 11 amino acids. As DNA, the CDR3 is TGCAGTGCTAGGGGGGGGCATGGCTACACCTTC. Its protein product is CSARGGHGYTF.

The chain recombines TRBV7-9 with TRBJ2-1; D gene ambiguous. Trimming took off 4 bases at V and 0 bases at J, with 7 bases between the two ends. Germline V gene sequence: CDR1 SEHNR, CDR2 FQNEAQ (reference sequence). The CDR3 contains 14 residues. The CDR3 is CASSSVNSYNEQFF. In nucleotides, the CDR3 is TGTGCCAGCAGCTCCGTTAACTCCTACAATGAGCAGTTCTTC.

The genes are TRBV27 and TRBJ2-3, with 9 bases matching TRBD1. Germline V gene lookup returns CDR1 MNHEY and CDR2 SMNVEV (reference sequence). The CDR3 is made up of 15 amino acids. With 3 bases clipped from V and 2 bases from J, the junction kept 3 bases outside the gene matches. CDR3 in DNA: TGTGCCAGCAGTTTCCGGGACAGGGCCACAGATACGCAGTATTTT. Its protein product is CASSFRDRATDTQYF.

A remark on this clone: Being one base from a much bigger clone, this may be a read error. Other DNA sequences from this sample encode an identical CDR3 as well. The chain is built from TRBV27 and TRBJ2-3; D possibly corresponds to TRBD2 (5 bases). Germline values: CDR1 MNHEY, CDR2 SMNVEV (reference sequence). CDR3 length equals 15 residues. The CDR3 DNA reads as TGTGCTAGCAGTCCACTACAAGAGGGAACAGATACGCAGTATTTT. Translated, it gives CASSPLQEGTDTQYF.

The rearrangement uses TRBV6-1 and TRBJ1-1, with 10 nucleotides matching TRBD1. J was trimmed by 1 base and V by 1 base; bases with no gene match: 9. There are 18 residues in the CDR3. The germline V gene encodes CDR1 MNHNS and CDR2 SASEGT. CDR3 in amino acids: CASSEVRGQGYWNTEAFF. Written as DNA, the CDR3 is TGTGCCAGCAGTGAAGTTAGGGGACAGGGGTACTGGAACACTGAAGCTTTCTTT.

The chain employs TRBV6-1 and TRBJ1-5; D ambiguous. The CDR3 is 14 residues long. The ends were cut back, 7 bases at V and 4 bases at J, with 14 bases in the middle. Germline V gene sequence: CDR1 MNHNS, CDR2 SASEGT. Here the CDR3 DNA reads TGTGCCAGCACTTTGACCCAAGAGAATCAGCCCCAGCATTTT. As protein: CASTLTQENQPQHF.

The chain joins TRBV5-1 to TRBJ1-1; no clear D gene. Looked up from germline, CDR1 is SGHRS and CDR2 is YFSETQ. V gave up 5 bases and J gave up 5 bases, with 19 bases separating them. The CDR3 has 15 residues. CDR3 bases: TGCGCCAGCAGTAACCCAAAGGGCTTGGGGACTGAAGCTTTCTTT. Its protein is CASSNPKGLGTEAFF.

The rearrangement links TRBV6-1 to TRBJ2-5; TRBD1 matches at 9 bases. The CDR3 is made up of 14 amino acids. From germline, CDR1 is MNHNS and CDR2 SASEGT. J was trimmed by 5 bases and V by 0 bases; bases with no gene match: 1. The CDR3 reads CASSEATGGETQYF. The CDR3 DNA is TGTGCCAGCAGTGAAGCGACAGGGGGGGAGACCCAGTACTTC.

This clone was found once. The CDR3 region is CASNLKLWGVDTEAFF. The CDR3, as DNA: TGTGCCAGCAACTTAAAACTATGGGGGGTCGACACTGAAGCTTTCTTT. The V and J genes are TRBV28 and TRBJ1-1; D is possibly TRBD1 (5 bases). V was cut by 7 bases and J by 3 bases, with 21 bases left in between. Germline V gene lookup returns CDR1 MDHEN and CDR2 SYDVKM. The CDR3 contains 16 residues.

Regarding this clone: One end of the junction does not line up with germline, which may come from a read error. The chain has TRBV10-3 and TRBJ2-2; the D gene could be TRBD1 or TRBD2 (5 bases each). The germline V gene has CDR1 ENHRY and CDR2 SYGVKD. The CDR3 sequence is 18 residues long. The CDR3 loop is CAISQSRDVLSSSGELFF. The CDR3 coding sequence is TGTGCCATCAGTCAGTCCCGGGACGTTCTTTCTTCGTCCGGGGAGCTGTTTTTT.

The chain combines TRBV5-1 with TRBJ2-5, with D possibly matching TRBD2 (6 bases). Germline lookup yields CDR1 SGHRS and CDR2 YFSETQ. This CDR3 has 14 residues. The ends were cut back, 5 bases at V and 2 bases at J, with 13 bases in the middle. CDR3 residues: CASSSWEEQETQYF. The CDR3 DNA reads TGCGCCAGCAGTTCGTGGGAGGAACAAGAGACCCAGTACTTC.

This rearrangement joins TRBV4-1 to TRBJ2-7, with D uncertain. Germline assignment: CDR1 MGHRA and CDR2 YSYEKL. V gave up 3 bases and J gave up 2 bases, with 14 bases separating them. The CDR3 extends over 15 amino acids. The CDR3 sequence: CASSQTPQAPYEQYF. The CDR3 DNA sequence: TGCGCCAGCAGCCAGACCCCCCAGGCCCCCTACGAGCAGTACTTC.

Many counts were recorded for this clone. The chain couples TRBV4-3 to TRBJ2-5; D is unresolved. V lost 1 base and J lost 0, with 6 bases in between. The CDR3 is made up of 14 amino acids. Germline V gene sequence: CDR1 LGHNA, CDR2 YSLEER. The DNA for the CDR3 is TGCGCCAGCAGCCAAGTCGACAACCAAGAGACCCAGTACTTC. Its protein is CASSQVDNQETQYF.

This clone was counted many times. The chain combines TRBV7-9 with TRBJ2-7; D uncertain. The CDR3 is 11 residues long. The ends were cut back, 3 bases at V and 7 bases at J, with 7 bases in the middle. The V gene's germline CDR1 is SEHNR and CDR2 FQNEAQ (reference sequence). As DNA, the CDR3 is TGTGCCAGCAGCTTCTCTGCAGAGCAGTACTTC. Encoded protein: CASSFSAEQYF.